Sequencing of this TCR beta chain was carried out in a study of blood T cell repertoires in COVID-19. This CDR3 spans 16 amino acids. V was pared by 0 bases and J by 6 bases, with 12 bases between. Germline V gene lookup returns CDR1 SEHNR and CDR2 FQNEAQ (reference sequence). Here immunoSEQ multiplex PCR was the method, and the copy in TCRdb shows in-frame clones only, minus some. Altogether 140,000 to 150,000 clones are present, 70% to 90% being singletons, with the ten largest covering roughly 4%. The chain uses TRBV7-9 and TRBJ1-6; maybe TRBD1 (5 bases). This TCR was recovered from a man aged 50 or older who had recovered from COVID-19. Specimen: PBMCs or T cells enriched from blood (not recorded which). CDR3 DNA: TGTGCCAGCAGCTTAGCGCTAGGGGCTGGTAATTCACCCCTCCACTTT. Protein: CASSLALGAGNSPLHF. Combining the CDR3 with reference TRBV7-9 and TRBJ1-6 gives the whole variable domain DTGVSQNPRHKITKRGQNVTFRCDPISEHNRLYWYRQTLGQGPEFLTYFQNEAQLEKSRLLSDRFSAERPKGSFSTLEIQRTEQGDSAMYLCASSLALGAGNSPLHFGNGTRLTVT.